These 24 T cell receptor beta chains were all obtained from the same sample, sequenced in a study of beta chain features in type 1 diabetes. Study outcomes and limitations: Shortening that was moderate but significant affected the TCRB CDR3s of Type 1 diabetes patients in all four CD4+ subsets.

Expressed TCRB transcripts were sequenced because the isolated RNA had all been reverse transcribed beforehand. Clones were read by immunoSEQ multiplex PCR, and TCRdb kept only the in-frame ones, dropping some. This table holds a few hundred thousand clones, about 23% found once. For these receptors, no antigen is known. The sample consisted of naive CD4+ T cells from blood. The receptors originated from a woman aged 30 to 39 with type 1 diabetes.

The rearrangement links TRBV4-1 to TRBJ2-3, with 14 bases identical to TRBD2. The V segment lost 1 base and the J segment 3 bases; nucleotides outside the gene matches: 9. Germline loops: CDR1 MGHRA, CDR2 YSYEKL. The CDR3 spans 19 residues. CDR3 residues: CASSQALGTSGSPTDTQYF. The CDR3 DNA reads TGCGCCAGCAGCCAAGCCCTCGGGACTAGCGGGAGTCCAACAGATACGCAGTATTTT.

The V call is TRBV18, the J call TRBJ1-1; TRBD1 is a possible D gene (5 bases). V was pared by 3 bases and J by 1 base, with 15 bases between. The CDR3 covers 16 residues. Germline V gene data show CDR1 as KGHSH and CDR2 as LQKENI. The chain's CDR3 is CASSPSSLTANTEAFF. In DNA form, the CDR3 reads TGTGCCAGCTCACCCTCGAGTCTGACAGCGAACACTGAAGCTTTCTTT.

The chain carries TRBV7-9 and TRBJ2-3; 12 bases are shared with TRBD2. This CDR3 has 15 residues. V gave up 5 bases and J gave up 4 bases; unmatched junction bases: 4. Germline assignment: CDR1 SEHNR and CDR2 FQNEAQ (reference sequence). The CDR3 loop is CASSGRLAGADTQYF. The DNA for the CDR3 is TGTGCCAGCAGCGGCCGACTAGCGGGAGCAGATACGCAGTATTTT.

The CDR3 region is CASRPQLMNTEAFF. The CDR3 coding sequence is TGTGCCAGCAGACCACAGTTGATGAACACTGAAGCTTTCTTT. This chain joins TRBV6-5 and TRBJ1-1; D gene unclear. Trimming removed 6 bases from V and 0 bases from J, with 11 bases in between. The CDR3 covers 14 residues. Germline CDR1 and CDR2: MNHEY and SVGAGI.

In this sample, this clone turned up a few times. V is TRBV25-1 and J is TRBJ2-5; 10 bases line up with TRBD2. V shed 4 bases, J shed 5 bases, and the junction held 7 bases outside the gene matches. This CDR3 comprises 15 residues. CDR1 is MGHDK, CDR2 SYGVNS, per germline. The CDR3: CASSAALAGSETQYF. The CDR3 DNA reads as TGTGCCAGCAGTGCGGCACTAGCGGGAAGTGAGACCCAGTACTTC.

This clone was picked up a small number of times. J is TRBJ2-7 and V is TRBV29-1; no firm D call. There are 11 residues in the CDR3. Germline-derived CDR1 and CDR2 are SQVTM and ANQGSEA. V was pared by 6 bases and J by 2 bases, with 8 bases between. CDR3 residues: CSVHTTYEQYF. DNA for the CDR3: TGCAGCGTGCACACCACCTACGAGCAGTACTTC.

This clone was recorded a few times. The chain has TRBV6-5 and TRBJ2-2; D is possibly TRBD2 (5 bases). The V end lost 8 bases, the J end lost 0 bases, and 10 bases lay between the germline ends. The CDR3 extends over 14 amino acids. Looked up from germline, CDR1 is MNHEY and CDR2 is SVGAGI. CDR3 coding DNA: TGTGCCAGCCTAGCAGCTTCGAACACCGGGGAGCTGTTTTTT. It encodes CASLAASNTGELFF.

This chain links TRBV19 with TRBJ2-7, with TRBD2 as a possible D gene (6 bases). This CDR3 spans 15 amino acids. With 5 bases removed from V and 1 base from J, the gap between germline ends came to 15 bases. The germline V gene encodes CDR1 LNHDA and CDR2 SQIVND (reference sequence). The CDR3 bases are TGTGCCAGTAGTGGGGCGGGACGTACATCCTACGAGCAGTACTTC. Protein: CASSGAGRTSYEQYF. The entire variable domain, with the rest obtained from reference TRBV19 and TRBJ2-7, is as follows: DGGITQSPKYLFRKEGQNVTLSCEQNLNHDAMYWYRQDPGQGLRLIYYSQIVNDFQKGDIAEGYSVSREKKESFPLTVTSAQKNPTAFYLCASSGAGRTSYEQYFGPGTRLTVT.

This clone has just a few counts. J is TRBJ2-7 and V is TRBV4-1, with 11 nucleotides matching TRBD2. The length of the CDR3 is 19 residues. The germline V gene encodes CDR1 MGHRA and CDR2 YSYEKL. J gave up 2 bases and V 0 bases, and 12 bases lay outside the gene matches. The CDR3 reads CASSQDRLAGGPVTYEQYF. CDR3 DNA: TGCGCCAGCAGCCAAGATAGGCTAGCGGGAGGTCCGGTTACCTACGAGCAGTACTTC.

The chain uses TRBV9 and TRBJ1-5; unclear D gene. This CDR3 comprises 13 residues. V shed 0 bases and J shed 6 bases, with 7 bases lying between them. Germline CDR1 reads SGDLS; CDR2 reads YYNGEE. DNA of the CDR3: TGTGCCAGCAGCGTAGAAGGAGGTCAGCCCCAGCATTTT. Its protein product is CASSVEGGQPQHF.

The chain has TRBV4-1 and TRBJ2-1; TRBD2 matches at 10 bases. The trim removed 7 bases at V and 8 bases at J, leaving 11 bases unmatched. The CDR3 length is 15 residues. The V gene's germline CDR1 is MGHRA and CDR2 YSYEKL. Here the CDR3 DNA reads TGCGCCAGCAAAAGGAGGGGACTAGCGACCGATGAGCAGTTCTTC. Amino acids: CASKRRGLATDEQFF.

The V and J genes are TRBV2 and TRBJ1-5; no clear D gene. CDR3 length: 14 residues. Trimming removed 8 bases from V and 2 bases from J, with 13 bases in between. Germline CDR1 is SNHLY and CDR2 is FYNNEI. The CDR3 nucleotides read TGTGCCAGCCTCCGGGAGAGAGGCAATCAGCCCCAGCATTTT. Protein: CASLRERGNQPQHF.

CDR3 nucleotides: TGTGCCAGCAGCGTAGCTAGCGGTGACTACGAGCAGTACTTC. Amino acid sequence: CASSVASGDYEQYF. The chain uses TRBV9 and TRBJ2-7, with 7 bases lining up with TRBD2. Losses at the gene ends were 0 bases for V and 3 bases for J; bases not matched to a gene: 3. The germline V gene has CDR1 SGDLS and CDR2 YYNGEE. This CDR3 contains 14 residues. Based on the CDR3 plus reference TRBV9 and TRBJ2-7, the full variable domain is DSGVTQTPKHLITATGQRVTLRCSPRSGDLSVYWYQQSLDQGLQFLIQYYNGEERAKGNILERFSAQQFPDLHSELNLSSLELGDSALYFCASSVASGDYEQYFGPGTRLTVT.

The count of this clone is one. This chain uses TRBV2 with TRBJ1-1; 7 bases fit TRBD1. Trimming cost V 7 bases and J 0 bases; bases outside gene matches: 5. The CDR3 runs 14 residues. Germline assignment: CDR1 SNHLY and CDR2 FYNNEI. This CDR3 is CASTKTGMNTEAFF. CDR3 coding DNA: TGTGCCAGCACCAAGACAGGGATGAACACTGAAGCTTTCTTT.

Here the CDR3 DNA reads TGTGCCAGCAGCTTGATAGCAGGGACAGGGAACACTGAAGCTTTCTTT. Its translation: CASSLIAGTGNTEAFF. This chain connects TRBV7-9 to TRBJ1-1; 8 nucleotides align to TRBD1. Germline V gene sequence: CDR1 SEHNR, CDR2 FQNEAQ (reference sequence). V trimming: 3 bases; J trimming: 1 base; junction bases outside the gene matches: 7. CDR3 length equals 16 residues.

The chain links TRBV5-1 to TRBJ1-1; the match to TRBD1 covers 7 bases. This CDR3 comprises 13 residues. Looked up from germline, CDR1 is SGHRS and CDR2 is YFSETQ. The junction had 5 bases not matched to a gene; V was cut back by 4 bases and J by 5 bases. The CDR3, as DNA: TGCGCCAGCAGCGGGGGACAGACTACTGAAGCTTTCTTT. Translated, it gives CASSGGQTTEAFF.

J is TRBJ1-5 and V is TRBV5-4, with no clear D. CDR1 SGHNT and CDR2 YYREEE come from the germline V gene (reference sequence). The CDR3 is 14 amino acids. V lost 4 bases and J lost 2, with 10 bases in between. The CDR3 bases are TGTGCCAGCAGCCCCGGGAGAGGCAATCAGCCCCAGCATTTT. Translating it yields CASSPGRGNQPQHF.

The chain recombines TRBV9 with TRBJ2-3; weak D call: TRBD2 (5 bases). The CDR3 has 15 amino acids. The ends were cut back, 0 bases at V and 6 bases at J, with 14 bases in the middle. Germline CDR1 reads SGDLS; CDR2 reads YYNGEE. The CDR3 protein is CASSVAFGVYDTQYF. The CDR3 nucleotides read TGTGCCAGCAGCGTAGCATTCGGGGTTTACGATACGCAGTATTTT.

This clone showed up just a few times. This chain connects TRBV27 to TRBJ2-3, with a possible D match to TRBD1 (6 bases). The CDR3 runs 16 residues. Trimming stripped 0 bases from V and 4 bases from J, with 14 bases between. Per germline, CDR1 MNHEY and CDR2 SMNVEV (reference sequence). The CDR3, as DNA: TGTGCCAGCAGTTTATCGGGCGCAGGGGAACCAGATACGCAGTATTTT. It yields the protein CASSLSGAGEPDTQYF.

About this clone: This sample includes further DNA sequences coding for the same CDR3. This chain joins TRBV30 and TRBJ2-3; maybe TRBD1 (5 bases). Looked up from germline, CDR1 is GTSNPN and CDR2 is SVGIG (reference sequence). This CDR3 spans 15 amino acids. The V and J ends lost 3 bases and 6 bases respectively, with 19 bases between them. CDR3 coding DNA: TGTGCCTGGAGGTTCGGGTTGGGCAGGGCGGATACGCAGTATTTT. It yields the protein CAWRFGLGRADTQYF.

The chain carries TRBV7-2 and TRBJ2-2; the match to TRBD1 covers 8 bases. V gave up 5 bases and J gave up 4 bases; unmatched junction bases: 3. Germline values: CDR1 SGHTA, CDR2 FQGNSA. This CDR3 comprises 14 residues. CDR3 sequence: CASSVTGVTGELFF. In DNA, the CDR3 is TGTGCCAGCAGCGTGACAGGGGTCACCGGGGAGCTGTTTTTT.

This rearrangement joins TRBV5-4 to TRBJ2-5; 10 bases align to TRBD2. J was trimmed by 1 base and V by 0 bases; bases with no gene match: 9. The CDR3 extends over 18 amino acids. Germline loops: CDR1 SGHNT, CDR2 YYREEE (reference sequence). CDR3 region: CASSLESSGSPLQETQYF. In DNA form, the CDR3 reads TGTGCCAGCAGCTTGGAATCTAGCGGGAGCCCCCTCCAAGAGACCCAGTACTTC.

The chain couples TRBV5-4 to TRBJ2-7; tentative D call: TRBD2 (6 bases). This CDR3 contains 14 residues. The germline V gene encodes CDR1 SGHNT and CDR2 YYREEE (reference sequence). V was pared by 1 base and J by 5 bases, with 13 bases between. DNA for the CDR3: TGTGCCAGCAGCTTGTCTGGGAGGAATGACGAGCAGTACTTC. This gives the protein CASSLSGRNDEQYF. The full variable domain, completed using reference TRBV5-4 and TRBJ2-7, is ETGVTQSPTHLIKTRGQQVTLRCSSQSGHNTVSWYQQALGQGPQFIFQYYREEENGRGNFPPRFSGLQFPNYSSELNVNALELDDSALYLCASSLSGRNDEQYFGPGTRLTVT.

V and J are TRBV9 and TRBJ2-7; 11 bases map to TRBD2. CDR3 length equals 18 residues. The V gene's germline CDR1 is SGDLS and CDR2 YYNGEE. V shed 6 bases, J shed 1 base, and the junction held 15 bases outside the gene matches. The CDR3 DNA is TGTGCCAGCATCCCCCGGGCTAGCGGGAGGCGAGGTTCCTACGAGCAGTACTTC. Residues: CASIPRASGRRGSYEQYF.